The 20 T cell receptor beta chains in this list originate from one sample, sequenced in a study of vaccination and CD4 T cells after COVID-19 (dated 2022 in TCRdb). The library was generated by PCR. This sample was sequenced with an Illumina iSeq 100. TCR sequencing of DNA from cultured CD4+ T cells used the Oncomine TCR Beta short-read assay at the Johns Hopkins FTIC core. The public reads were quality trimmed at Q25 with fastp and then assembled into clones with MiXCR by TCRdb, keeping productive beta chains. Each entry is one CDR3 protein sequence, shown with its most common DNA and genes. The sample contains more than 10,000 distinct CDR3 sequences, about 50% of them found a single time. 9.5% to 15% of the sample lies in the top ten. The treatment or condition label on this specimen signifies: approximately nine-day PBMC culture with coronavirus spike peptide pools or control peptides (ViraFEST assay).

Antigens of these TCRs are unknown. Sequencing input: CD4+ T cells from blood, cultured in vitro. All receptors come from a human donor who had recovered from COVID-19.

This chain joins TRBV6-2 or TRBV6-3 and TRBJ2-2; tentative D call: TRBD1 (6 bases). CDR1 is MNHEY, CDR2 SVGEGT, per germline. The CDR3 runs to 15 residues. With 4 bases removed from V and 0 bases from J, the gap between germline ends came to 9 bases. The CDR3 coding sequence is TGTGCCAGCAGTTGGACAGCGGCGAACACCGGGGAGCTGTTTTTT. Protein sequence: CASSWTAANTGELFF.

The chain couples TRBV30 to TRBJ2-3; unclear D gene. This CDR3 comprises 12 residues. V lost 0 bases to trimming and J lost 6 bases, with 7 bases between them. Germline loops: CDR1 GTSNPN, CDR2 SVGIG (reference sequence). The DNA of the CDR3 is TGTGCCTGGAGTGTAACTGGGGATACGCAGTATTTT. It translates to CAWSVTGDTQYF.

This rearrangement joins TRBV19 to TRBJ1-1; D gene uncertain. Germline values: CDR1 LNHDA, CDR2 SQIVND (reference sequence). The V and J ends lost 1 base and 1 base respectively, with 7 bases between them. The CDR3 covers 14 residues. The CDR3 region has the DNA TGTGCCAGTAGTATAGTTTGGCGGAACACTGAAGCTTTCTTT. Amino acids: CASSIVWRNTEAFF.

This chain uses TRBV30 with TRBJ1-1; D perhaps matches TRBD1 (6 bases). V lost 2 bases and J lost 2, with 9 bases in between. CDR3 length: 13 residues. Germline V gives CDR1 GTSNPN, CDR2 SVGIG (reference sequence). The CDR3 DNA reads TGTGCCTGGAGTCCAGGGACAAACACTGAAGCTTTCTTT. Protein product: CAWSPGTNTEAFF.

This chain joins TRBV19 and TRBJ1-1; D is possibly TRBD1 (6 bases). Germline V gene lookup returns CDR1 LNHDA and CDR2 SQIVND (reference sequence). V was trimmed by 5 bases and J by 5 bases, leaving 18 bases between them. The CDR3 is made up of 15 amino acids. The CDR3 DNA is TGTGCCAGTAGTTCCTTCCGGGACATTGGGACTGAAGCTTTCTTT. The encoded protein is CASSSFRDIGTEAFF.

The chain uses TRBV5-4 and TRBJ1-2; D perhaps matches TRBD1 (6 bases). Germline values: CDR1 SGHNT, CDR2 YYREEE (reference sequence). Trimming took 0 bases from V and 4 from J, leaving 13 bases between them. The CDR3 consists of 15 residues. The CDR3 bases are TGTGCCAGCAGCTTGGGACAGGTCCCTGGCTATGGCTACACCTTC. Translation gives CASSLGQVPGYGYTF.

The DNA of the CDR3 is TGTGCCAGCAGCAAAGTTGAGCGCGATAGTAATACGCAGTATTTT. The encoded protein is CASSKVERDSNTQYF. The rearrangement uses TRBV21-1 and TRBJ2-3. TRBV21-1 is shown as a pseudogene. The CDR3 is 15 residues long.

This chain connects TRBV27 to TRBJ2-2; D gene ambiguous. Germline V gene data show CDR1 as MNHEY and CDR2 as SMNVEV (reference sequence). Trimming removed 3 bases from V and 6 bases from J, with 8 bases in between. The CDR3 has 13 residues. The CDR3 coding sequence is TGTGCCAGCAGTTTTCCCCCACCCGGGGAGCTGTTTTTT. This codes for CASSFPPPGELFF.

This clonotype was detected once. The chain recombines TRBV12-3 or TRBV12-4 with TRBJ1-2; no clear D. This CDR3 has 13 residues. The V and J ends lost 1 base and 3 bases respectively, with 6 bases between them. CDR3: CASSLGADYGYTF. CDR3 nucleotides: TGTGCCAGCAGTTTAGGGGCAGACTATGGCTACACCTTC.

This clonotype was seen only once. This sequence joins TRBV6-2 or TRBV6-3 and TRBJ2-3; 7 bases are shared with TRBD2. CDR1 is MNHEY, CDR2 SVGEGT, per germline. After removal of 6 bases from V and 7 bases from J, the junction contained 7 bases not matched to a gene. This CDR3 has 13 residues. The CDR3 bases are TGTGCCAGCAGGAGGACTAGTTACCATACGCAGTATTTT. Its protein product is CASRRTSYHTQYF.

The chain combines TRBV18 with TRBJ1-1; D gene unclear. CDR3 size: 13 residues. The V end lost 1 base, the J end lost 4 bases, and 7 bases lay between the germline ends. The germline CDR1 and CDR2 sequences are KGHSH and LQKENI. In DNA form, the CDR3 reads TGTGCCAGCTCACCACATACGTCCACTGAAGCTTTCTTT. Protein sequence: CASSPHTSTEAFF.

This sequence joins TRBV6-4 and TRBJ2-3; 7 nucleotides match TRBD2. V shed 3 bases, J shed 5 bases, and the junction held 11 bases outside the gene matches. CDR1 and CDR2 (germline): MRHNA, SNTAGT. CDR3 length: 16 residues. The CDR3 loop reads CASSEESVAGVDTQYF. In nucleotides, the CDR3 is TGTGCCAGCAGTGAAGAGAGCGTTGCGGGAGTAGATACGCAGTATTTT.

The chain's CDR3 is CASSIGLAGYEQYF. The CDR3 DNA reads TGTGCCAGTAGTATCGGACTAGCGGGCTACGAGCAGTACTTC. The chain has TRBV19 and TRBJ2-7, with TRBD2 matching 11 bases. The germline V gene encodes CDR1 LNHDA and CDR2 SQIVND (reference sequence). V trimming: 3 bases; J trimming: 3 bases; junction bases outside the gene matches: 1. The CDR3 extends over 14 amino acids. The whole variable domain, filled in from reference TRBV19 and TRBJ2-7, reads DGGITQSPKYLFRKEGQNVTLSCEQNLNHDAMYWYRQDPGQGLRLIYYSQIVNDFQKGDIAEGYSVSREKKESFPLTVTSAQKNPTAFYLCASSIGLAGYEQYFGPGTRLTVT.

This clonotype occurred a few times. The rearrangement joins TRBV7-2 to TRBJ1-2; D not certain. CDR1 is SGHTA and CDR2 is FQGNSA in the germline V gene. The CDR3 extends over 11 amino acids. V shed 0 bases and J shed 6 bases, with 2 bases lying between them. CDR3 residues: CASSLADGYTF. The CDR3 DNA sequence: TGTGCCAGCAGCTTAGCCGATGGCTACACCTTC.

This chain uses TRBV2 with TRBJ1-5; D unresolved. V was clipped by 4 bases and J by 1 base, with 11 bases between them. Germline CDR1 SNHLY, CDR2 FYNNEI. The CDR3 totals 15 residues. CDR3 sequence reads: CASSVAPNSNQPQHF. DNA of the CDR3: TGTGCCAGCAGTGTCGCACCTAACAGCAATCAGCCCCAGCATTTT.

This chain uses TRBV10-3 with TRBJ1-4; D remains ambiguous. Trimming shortened V by 3 bases and J by 7 bases, and 9 bases separated the two germline ends. Germline-derived CDR1 and CDR2 are ENHRY and SYGVKD. CDR3 length equals 13 residues. CDR3 loop: CAISEGRGEKLFF. CDR3 in DNA: TGTGCCATCAGTGAAGGGCGTGGTGAAAAACTGTTTTTT.

This chain joins TRBV20-1 and TRBJ2-7; TRBD2 agrees at 8 bases. Germline loops: CDR1 DFQATT, CDR2 SNEGSKA (reference sequence). The J segment lost 5 bases and the V segment lost 5 bases, leaving 14 bases of the junction unmatched. This CDR3 contains 15 residues. CDR3 residues: CSAASPSGLLDEQYF. The CDR3 region has the DNA TGCAGTGCTGCTTCTCCTAGCGGGCTATTGGACGAGCAGTACTTC.

This chain uses TRBV20-1 with TRBJ1-5; no clear D. The CDR3 consists of 12 residues. V was cut by 7 bases and J by 1 base, with 8 bases left in between. Germline CDR1 DFQATT, CDR2 SNEGSKA (reference sequence). The chain's CDR3 is CSVVGSNQPQHF. DNA for the CDR3: TGCAGTGTAGTGGGAAGCAATCAGCCCCAGCATTTT.

This chain links TRBV20-1 with TRBJ1-2, with D perhaps matching TRBD1 (6 bases). The CDR3 is made up of 13 amino acids. Germline V gene lookup returns CDR1 DFQATT and CDR2 SNEGSKA (reference sequence). The CDR3 sequence: CSALRDMNIGYTF. The CDR3 DNA follows: TGCAGCGCCCTCCGGGACATGAATATTGGCTACACCTTC.

This clonotype has just a few counts. This sequence joins TRBV2 and TRBJ1-1; weak D call: TRBD1 (5 bases). Deletions cut 2 bases from V and 1 base from J, with 11 bases between. The germline CDR1 and CDR2 sequences are SNHLY and FYNNEI. CDR3 length: 15 amino acids. The CDR3 DNA is TGTGCCAGCAGTGAATTCCAGGGTAGGAACACTGAAGCTTTCTTT. Its translation is CASSEFQGRNTEAFF.